This TCR beta chain was obtained from a study of glioma-infiltrating T cells. Study-wide results and caveats: CDR3 overlap between tissue and blood was very small. Non-neoplastic patients had below-expected tissue-blood divergence, while all gliomas exceeded expectation.

Per germline, CDR1 MNHNS and CDR2 SASEGT. Trimming removed 7 bases from V and 1 base from J; junction bases left unmatched: 9. The CDR3 is 15 residues long. Amplification of TCR alpha and beta CDR3 regions from RNA used iRepertoire nested multiplex PCR. Tissue mRNA or PBMC total RNA, roughly 85-450 ng, went into one-step reverse transcription and amplification. Using its own MiXCR run on the multiplex PCR reads, TCRdb lists one record per CDR3 protein. Of around 140,000 distinct CDR3 sequences listed, more than 35% are singletons. In the case of this clonotype: Its antigen remains unknown.

The rearrangement links TRBV6-1 to TRBJ2-5; 7 bases are shared with TRBD1. Sample: glioma tissue, nonneoplastic brain tissue, or PBMCs (not recorded which). The TCR originated in a human donor with low-grade glioma or glioblastoma, undergoing nonglioma brain surgery, or in good health (not recorded which). The CDR3, as DNA: TGTGCCAGCACTCACCGACAGGGAACCCAAGAGACCCAGTACTTC. Its translation is CASTHRQGTQETQYF.